The 4 T cell receptor beta chains below were found in one sample sequenced in a study of cytomegalovirus exposure and HLA in healthy donors. The PCR ran on 60 Vbeta and 13 Jbeta primers. TCRdb's copy holds only in-frame clones and misses some; the assay was immunoSEQ multiplex PCR. The sample consists of approximately 130,000 clones, over 70% of them appearing once. The sequenced sample consisted of PBMCs. The receptors were gathered from a woman between 35 and 50 years old in good health and CMV-seronegative.

J is TRBJ2-3 and V is TRBV6-5; TRBD2 aligns across 7 bases. V shed 2 bases and J 2 bases; nucleotides not matched to a gene: 4. This CDR3 is built from 15 residues. Germline CDR1 MNHEY, CDR2 SVGAGI. CDR3 coding DNA: TGTGCCAGCAGTTACCTAGCGGAGGACACAGATACGCAGTATTTT. It translates to CASSYLAEDTDTQYF.

The chain uses TRBV6-6 and TRBJ1-1; 7 bases are a match to TRBD1. The CDR3 sequence is 14 residues long. In germline, CDR1 is MNHNY, CDR2 SVGAGI (reference sequence). The ends lost 0 bases at V and 5 bases at J; junction bases unmatched: 3. Here the CDR3 DNA reads TGTGCCAGCAGTTACTCCGACAGGGCGACTGAAGCTTTCTTT. Translation: CASSYSDRATEAFF.

CDR3 residues: CSAFQTGGLYGYTF. As DNA, the CDR3 is TGCAGCGCCTTTCAGACAGGGGGCCTCTATGGCTACACCTTC. The V gene is TRBV29-1, the J gene TRBJ1-2; 10 bases align to TRBD1. V gave up 7 bases and J gave up 4 bases; unmatched junction bases: 9. This CDR3 is 14 amino acids long. Germline CDR1 is SQVTM and CDR2 is ANQGSEA.

This clone has only a few counts. The J gene is TRBJ1-2, the V gene TRBV4-1; D ambiguous. The V end was cut by 0 bases, the J end by 6 bases, with 14 bases between. The CDR3 length is 15 residues. Germline loops: CDR1 MGHRA, CDR2 YSYEKL. The CDR3 sequence: CASSQEYQQPHGYTF. The CDR3, as DNA: TGCGCCAGCAGCCAAGAATATCAACAGCCCCATGGCTACACCTTC.